A selection of T cell receptor beta chains follows, all from one sample in a study of blood T cell repertoires in COVID-19. Using immunoSEQ multiplex PCR, the repertoire was profiled, and TCRdb retains in-frame clones only, with some absent. This sample yields around 230,000 clones, of which approximately 81% are seen a single time; approximately 8.7% belongs to the top ten. The sample comprised peripheral blood. These receptors were taken from a woman of 80 years or more with acute or convalescent COVID-19. Both conserved end residues are part of each CDR3. The D gene is left open where the match is weak. Clone size is shown for a subset of rows, as once, few, many or a class of expanded clone.

d_call,j_call,v_call,clone_size,cdr3_aa,cdr3_nt
-,TRBJ1-5,TRBV21-1,-,CASRYRVGNQPQHF,TGTGCCAGCAGATACAGGGTTGGCAATCAGCCCCAGCATTTT
TRBD2,TRBJ2-2,TRBV5-4,-,CASSPRAGSTGELFF,TGTGCCAGCAGCCCAAGAGCGGGGAGCACCGGGGAGCTGTTTTTT
TRBD1,TRBJ1-6,TRBV24-1,few,CATRGPGQGENSPLHF,TGTGCCACCAGAGGACCGGGACAGGGAGAAAATTCACCCCTCCACTTT
-,TRBJ2-1,TRBV5-1,-,CASSTGGGGYNEQFF,TGCGCCAGCAGTACCGGGGGAGGAGGGTACAATGAGCAGTTCTTC
TRBD2,TRBJ2-3,TRBV4-2,-,CASSQDPSPASGPTDTQYF,TGTGCCAGCAGCCAAGATCCGTCTCCGGCTAGCGGGCCGACAGATACGCAGTATTTT
TRBD2,TRBJ2-3,TRBV6-5,-,CASSYLAARSTDTQYF,TGTGCCAGCAGTTACCTAGCGGCCAGGTCCACAGATACGCAGTATTTT
-,TRBJ1-4,TRBV7-7,-,CASSLTDSGEKLFF,TGTGCCAGCAGCTTAACCGATTCAGGGGAAAAACTGTTTTTT
-,TRBJ1-2,TRBV24-1,once,CATSDSKGGGYTF,TGTGCCACCAGTGACTCTAAGGGAGGAGGCTACACCTTC
TRBD2,TRBJ2-5,TRBV7-7,-,CASSLGTSGAETQYF,TGTGCCAGCAGCTTGGGGACTAGCGGGGCAGAGACCCAGTACTTC
TRBD2,TRBJ2-1,TRBV18,-,CASSPLGTSGVNEQFF,TGTGCCAGCTCACCCCTAGGGACTAGCGGAGTCAATGAGCAGTTCTTC
-,TRBJ2-1,TRBV11-2,few,CASSSRLVRNEQFF,TGTGCCAGCAGTTCACGACTAGTGCGCAATGAGCAGTTCTTC
-,TRBJ1-1,TRBV7-2,-,CASSAQAGTNTEAFF,TGTGCCAGCAGCGCTCAAGCAGGTACGAACACTGAAGCTTTCTTT
-,TRBJ1-2,TRBV2,-,CASSERGSGLLYANYGYTF,TGTGCCAGCAGTGAAAGGGGGAGTGGACTTCTTTATGCTAACTATGGCTACACCTTC
TRBD2,TRBJ2-2,TRBV19,-,CASSNRLAGGGTGELFF,TGTGCCAGTAGTAATCGACTAGCGGGAGGGGGTACCGGGGAGCTGTTTTTT
TRBD2,TRBJ2-7,TRBV7-9,-,CASTRTSGGPPYEQYF,TGTGCCAGCACCAGGACTAGCGGGGGGCCCCCCTACGAGCAGTACTTC
TRBD1,TRBJ2-2,TRBV11-3,once,CASSHSGQTNTGELFF,TGTGCCAGCAGCCACTCGGGACAGACGAACACCGGGGAGCTGTTTTTT
TRBD2,TRBJ2-6,TRBV7-3,-,CASSLAGAGANVLTF,TGTGCCAGCAGCTTAGCGGGGGCTGGGGCCAACGTCCTGACTTTC
-,TRBJ1-5,TRBV3-1/TRBV3-2,-,CASSHQGDQPQHF,TGTGCCAGCAGCCATCAAGGGGATCAGCCCCAGCATTTT
-,TRBJ1-1,TRBV6-1,-,CASSENVRAGGTEAFF,TGTGCCAGCAGTGAAAATGTCCGGGCGGGAGGGACTGAAGCTTTCTTT
-,TRBJ1-2,TRBV19,-,CASSIPYRPHGYTF,TGTGCCAGTAGTATCCCGTACAGGCCCCATGGCTACACCTTC
-,TRBJ2-1,TRBV4-1,-,CASSQDFRQGWNEQFF,TGCGCCAGCAGCCAAGATTTCAGGCAGGGATGGAATGAGCAGTTCTTC
TRBD1,TRBJ2-7,TRBV3-1/TRBV3-2,-,CASSQAGTGIDEQYF,TGTGCCAGCAGCCAAGCCGGGACAGGGATCGACGAGCAGTACTTC
-,TRBJ1-2,TRBV11-2,-,CASSLDPQGALGGYTF,TGTGCCAGCAGCTTAGATCCCCAGGGCGCCCTCGGGGGCTACACCTTC
-,TRBJ2-1,TRBV19,-,CASSIDLAYNEQFF,TGTGCCAGTAGTATAGACCTAGCCTACAATGAGCAGTTCTTC
TRBD1,TRBJ2-1,TRBV5-1,-,CASSLEGTGGYNEQFF,TGCGCCAGCAGCCTCGAAGGGACAGGGGGCTACAATGAGCAGTTCTTC
-,TRBJ2-5,TRBV21-1,-,CASSDLRAGVSETQYF,TGTGCCAGCAGCGACCTAAGGGCGGGGGTCAGTGAGACCCAGTACTTC
-,TRBJ2-1,TRBV6-1,-,CASSDNSGYTTADEQFF,TGTGCCAGCAGTGATAATTCCGGGTACACCACCGCGGATGAGCAGTTCTTC
TRBD1,TRBJ1-4,TRBV7-6,-,CASSLAPTGANEKLFF,TGTGCCAGCAGCTTAGCGCCGACAGGGGCCAACGAAAAACTGTTTTTT
-,TRBJ1-1,TRBV7-9,few,CASRSGGTGTEAFF,TGTGCCAGCCGTAGCGGGGGAACGGGCACTGAAGCTTTCTTT
TRBD1,TRBJ2-7,TRBV5-1,-,CASSGTGGPLEQYF,TGCGCCAGCAGCGGGACAGGGGGACCCCTGGAGCAGTACTTC
TRBD2,TRBJ2-1,TRBV6-1,-,CASSGYSGGPNNEQFF,TGTGCCAGCAGTGGGTATTCGGGAGGGCCGAACAATGAGCAGTTCTTC
TRBD1,TRBJ1-1,TRBV11-2,-,CASSLGQGNGRAEAFF,TGTGCCAGCAGCTTGGGACAGGGGAATGGTAGGGCTGAAGCTTTCTTT
TRBD2,TRBJ2-2,TRBV9,-,CASSPPSGGNTGELFF,TGTGCCAGCAGCCCACCGAGCGGGGGAAACACCGGGGAGCTGTTTTTT
TRBD1,TRBJ1-3,TRBV28,-,CASSPPGIQGAGNTIYF,TGTGCCAGCAGTCCTCCGGGGATACAGGGGGCTGGAAACACCATATATTTT
-,TRBJ2-7,TRBV3-1/TRBV3-2,few,CASSQGIREDEQYF,TGTGCCAGCAGCCAAGGAATCAGGGAGGACGAGCAGTACTTC
-,TRBJ1-3,TRBV6-5,-,CASRSIQGSGNTIYF,TGTGCCAGCCGTTCAATTCAGGGCTCTGGAAACACCATATATTTT
-,TRBJ2-3,TRBV10-3,-,CAISDGGFTSTDTQYF,TGTGCCATCAGTGACGGCGGGTTTACTAGCACAGATACGCAGTATTTT
-,TRBJ2-7,TRBV16,-,CASSQGWRGEQYF,TGTGCCAGCAGCCAAGGGTGGAGAGGCGAGCAGTACTTC
TRBD1,TRBJ1-6,TRBV6-5,-,CASSYSGTGGSPLHF,TGTGCCAGCAGTTACTCCGGGACAGGTGGTTCACCCCTCCACTTT
TRBD1,TRBJ2-7,TRBV6-1,-,CASSEIGQGARSSYEQYF,TGTGCCAGCAGTGAAATCGGACAGGGGGCGCGAAGCTCCTACGAGCAGTACTTC
TRBD2,TRBJ2-3,TRBV6-2/TRBV6-3,-,CASSLLAGGPAQYF,TGTGCCAGCAGTTTGCTAGCGGGGGGGCCTGCGCAGTATTTT
TRBD2,TRBJ2-1,TRBV5-8,once,CASSLSLAGALYNEQFF,TGTGCCAGCAGCTTGAGCCTAGCGGGGGCCCTCTACAATGAGCAGTTCTTC